This T cell receptor beta chain derives from a study of T-cell memory formation after mild COVID-19. Overall study: TCR clusters were mostly confined to one donor each. General observations from the study: A second wave expanding day 15 to 37 was CD4+-biased; contracting clones were balanced. The authors left the SARS-CoV-2 specificity of second-wave clones peaking on day 37 unconfirmed.

TCRdb itself ran the 5' RACE reads through MiXCR, one entry per CDR3 protein. The sample comprises roughly 450,000 distinct CDR3 sequences, 18% of which are singletons, and roughly 12% rests with the top ten. This clonotype showed up just a few times. The antigen is undetermined. The germline V and J ends were trimmed by 1 base and 3 bases, with 16 bases remaining between them. There are 16 residues in the CDR3. Germline CDR1 and CDR2: SGHTA and FQGNSA. This chain joins TRBV7-2 and TRBJ2-7; no definite D call. Input material: PBMCs or a T cell subset sorted from them (not recorded which). The clonotype originates from an adult woman who had mild COVID-19 (a few samples of this study predate the infection). Cell type and time point are not known. CDR3 protein: CASSLGDWALLYEQYF. The CDR3 DNA follows: TGTGCCAGCAGCTTAGGGGATTGGGCCTTACTCTACGAGCAGTACTTC.